This entry lists 16 T cell receptor beta chains sequenced from one sample in a study of cytomegalovirus exposure and HLA in healthy donors. With 60 Vbeta and 13 Jbeta primers, the PCR was carried out. The assay was immunoSEQ multiplex PCR, and TCRdb's table has in-frame clones only and misses some. The sample shows some 130,000 clones, under 85% of them seen only once. Specimen: PBMCs. The source is a male donor in good health and CMV-seropositive.

V is TRBV28 and J is TRBJ1-5; maybe TRBD1 (6 bases). The CDR3 runs to 15 residues. CDR1 is MDHEN and CDR2 is SYDVKM in the germline V gene. V gave up 6 bases and J gave up 0 bases, with 12 bases separating them. The CDR3 DNA follows: TGTGCCAGCAGCCCTCAGGGGCCTAGCAATCAGCCCCAGCATTTT. Protein product: CASSPQGPSNQPQHF.

The genes are TRBV28 and TRBJ2-7, with D hard to call. The germline CDR1 and CDR2 sequences are MDHEN and SYDVKM. The CDR3 sequence is 14 residues long. Trimming cost V 5 bases and J 3 bases, with 14 bases left between them. CDR3 bases: TGTGCCAGCAGTCTCTCTGACACGGTCTACGAGCAGTACTTC. Its translation: CASSLSDTVYEQYF. The full variable domain, with the rest looked up from reference TRBV28 and TRBJ2-7, is DVKVTQSSRYLVKRTGEKVFLECVQDMDHENMFWYRQDPGLGLRLIYFSYDVKMKEKGDIPEGYSVSREKKERFSLILESASTNQTSMYLCASSLSDTVYEQYFGPGTRLTVT.

The V and J genes are TRBV7-9 and TRBJ2-5; D not resolved. Trimming took off 5 bases at V and 2 bases at J, with 12 bases between the two ends. The CDR3 contains 14 residues. Germline V gives CDR1 SEHNR, CDR2 FQNEAQ (reference sequence). CDR3 DNA: TGTGCCAGCAGCCCACAACAGTATCAAGAGACCCAGTACTTC. This gives the protein CASSPQQYQETQYF.

CDR3 nucleotides: TGTGCCAGCAGTGACCTGGGACAGTCCTACGAGCAGTACTTC. This encodes CASSDLGQSYEQYF. The gene calls are TRBV2 and TRBJ2-5; 7 bases agree with TRBD1. The last part of the DNA fits TRBJ2-7 better; the J call may be wrong. The V gene's germline CDR1 is SNHLY and CDR2 FYNNEI. The CDR3 covers 14 residues.

This chain uses TRBV10-1 with TRBJ2-3; 9 bases are shared with TRBD2. Germline CDR1 WNHNN, CDR2 SYGVQD (reference sequence). The junction had 3 bases not matched to a gene; V was cut back by 2 bases and J by 3 bases. The CDR3 sequence is 15 residues long. CDR3 coding DNA: TGCGCCAGCAGTGAGCTAGCGGGACATACAGATACGCAGTATTTT. Protein sequence: CASSELAGHTDTQYF.

V gene TRBV13 combines with J gene TRBJ2-1; TRBD2 matches 7 bases. Per the germline V gene, CDR1 is PRHDT and CDR2 is FYEKMQ (reference sequence). The CDR3 sequence is 18 residues long. V lost 5 bases to trimming and J lost 10 bases; unmatched junction nucleotides: 23. The DNA of the CDR3 is TGTGCCAGCAGCCCCTTGGGGCGGGAGAACCCCACTGAATTCGAGCAGTTCTTC. It yields the protein CASSPLGRENPTEFEQFF.

The chain recombines TRBV28 with TRBJ2-7; D might be TRBD1 (5 bases). The V end lost 2 bases, the J end lost 3 bases, and 8 bases lay between the germline ends. Germline CDR1 is MDHEN and CDR2 is SYDVKM. The CDR3 totals 13 residues. CDR3 bases: TGTGCCAGCAGTTTAGGCAGGGTCTACGAGCAGTACTTC. Protein: CASSLGRVYEQYF.

This chain uses TRBV13 with TRBJ2-2, with 8 bases matching TRBD2. This CDR3 comprises 16 residues. V shed 5 bases and J 3 bases; nucleotides not matched to a gene: 8. CDR1 is PRHDT and CDR2 is FYEKMQ in the germline V gene (reference sequence). The CDR3 region is CASSPPAGVDTGELFF. In DNA form, the CDR3 reads TGTGCCAGCAGCCCCCCAGCGGGAGTGGACACCGGGGAGCTGTTTTTT.

This rearrangement joins TRBV11-2 to TRBJ1-4, with 10 bases that match TRBD1. The CDR3 has 15 residues. V gave up 5 bases and J gave up 4 bases; unmatched junction bases: 4. From germline, CDR1 is SGHAT and CDR2 FQNNGV. CDR3 coding DNA: TGTGCCAGCAGCCCTGGGACAGGGGTTAATGAAAAACTGTTTTTT. Translation: CASSPGTGVNEKLFF.

This clone has a handful of counts. This chain uses TRBV28 with TRBJ2-2; D is ambiguous. The germline V and J ends were trimmed by 6 bases and 0 bases, with 14 bases remaining between them. CDR1 and CDR2 from the germline V gene are MDHEN and SYDVKM. The CDR3 consists of 16 residues. The CDR3 region is CASRHRPGPNTGELFF. The DNA of the CDR3 is TGTGCCAGCAGGCATCGGCCAGGTCCGAACACCGGGGAGCTGTTTTTT.

CDR3 nucleotide sequence: TGTGCCAGTAGTTCCACCGGGACAGGGCCTGGAAACACCATATATTTT. Translating gives CASSSTGTGPGNTIYF. The V call is TRBV19, the J call TRBJ1-3, with 9 bases identical to TRBD1. Per germline, CDR1 LNHDA and CDR2 SQIVND (reference sequence). This CDR3 has 16 residues. The J segment lost 2 bases and the V segment lost 5 bases, leaving 7 bases of the junction unmatched.

The CDR3 loop is CASSGTGVSPQHF. The DNA for the CDR3 is TGTGCCAGCAGTGGGACAGGGGTCTCGCCCCAGCATTTT. The rearrangement links TRBV9 to TRBJ1-5, with 10 bases lining up with TRBD1. From germline, CDR1 is SGDLS and CDR2 YYNGEE. Trimming took 5 bases from V and 9 from J; bases not matched to a gene: 5. CDR3 length: 13 residues.

The chain is built from TRBV2 and TRBJ2-7; 7 bases line up with TRBD1. Germline trimming cut 9 bases from V and 2 bases from J; bases unmatched to any gene: 7. The CDR3 covers 13 residues. Germline CDR1 and CDR2: SNHLY and FYNNEI. CDR3 in DNA: TGTGCCAGTACCCGGGACAGAGCCTACGAGCAGTACTTC. Residues: CASTRDRAYEQYF.

The chain combines TRBV7-2 with TRBJ1-2, with TRBD1 matching over 9 bases. The length of the CDR3 is 16 residues. Germline CDR1 reads SGHTA; CDR2 reads FQGNSA. After removal of 1 base from V and 4 bases from J, the junction contained 7 bases not matched to a gene. The CDR3 reads CASSLGSWTGAYGYTF. DNA for the CDR3: TGTGCCAGCAGCTTAGGTTCTTGGACAGGGGCCTATGGCTACACCTTC.

This rearrangement joins TRBV6-5 to TRBJ2-7; D is ambiguous. There are 12 residues in the CDR3. CDR1 MNHEY and CDR2 SVGAGI come from the germline V gene. V lost 6 bases and J lost 6, with 12 bases in between. The DNA of the CDR3 is TGTGCCAGCAGAAAAGATTCCGGCGAGCAGTACTTC. Its translation: CASRKDSGEQYF.

This clone has only one observation. The sample carries other DNA sequences with the same CDR3. The gene calls are TRBV19 and TRBJ1-4, with 8 bases identical to TRBD1. With 3 bases clipped from V and 5 bases from J, the junction kept 2 bases outside the gene matches. CDR3 length equals 14 residues. Germline V gene data show CDR1 as LNHDA and CDR2 as SQIVND (reference sequence). The CDR3 DNA sequence: TGTGCCAGTAGTATTACAGGGGGGAATGAAAAACTGTTTTTT. Its protein product is CASSITGGNEKLFF.